These 5 T cell receptor beta chains were sequenced from one sample in a study of a mutant IDH1 vaccine in newly diagnosed glioma (TCRdb year 2021). Libraries were prepared through the immunoSEQ multiplex PCR assay. TCRdb limited this immuneACCESS table to in-frame rearrangements with V and J called. A share of clones is missing; checked studies link under half to unresolved V genes, and the rest is unexplained. Here the sample has approximately 66,000 clones; approximately 87% occur a single time. In total, the top ten clones hold about 14% of the sample. These receptors have no known antigen. The sample's time point label, decoded: week 23, last vaccination. A 20-mer mutant IDH1 peptide at 300 micrograms in Montanide made up each vaccine dose, which was injected subcutaneously together with topical imiquimod. Sequences were derived from PBMCs, sampled from a glioma patient whose treatment included an IDH1 peptide vaccine. The source of these receptors is a man aged 18 to 35 with glioma.

As DNA, the CDR3 is TGTGCCAGTAGTATCCAGAGGGGTAGCTCCTACGAGCAGTACTTC. Protein: CASSIQRGSSYEQYF. The chain is built from TRBV19 and TRBJ2-7; perhaps D is TRBD1 or TRBD2 (5 bases each). CDR3 length equals 15 residues. The V end was cut by 3 bases, the J end by 0 bases, with 12 bases between. CDR1 is LNHDA, CDR2 SQIVND, per germline (reference sequence).

The gene calls are TRBV6-5 and TRBJ1-6; unclear D gene. Per the germline V gene, CDR1 is MNHEY and CDR2 is SVGAGI. The CDR3 totals 16 residues. Trimming cost V 2 bases and J 0 bases, with 8 bases left between them. CDR3 sequence (DNA): TGTGCCAGCAGTTACGGCATTAGCTCCTATAATTCACCCCTCCACTTT. It translates to CASSYGISSYNSPLHF.

The gene calls are TRBV18 and TRBJ1-4; 7 bases align to TRBD1. The CDR3 consists of 16 residues. Germline CDR1 reads KGHSH; CDR2 reads LQKENI. After removal of 4 bases from V and 0 bases from J, the junction contained 5 bases not matched to a gene. The CDR3 protein is CASSQLGQSTNEKLFF. CDR3 bases: TGTGCCAGCTCACAGCTGGGACAGTCAACTAATGAAAAACTGTTTTTT. Drawing the rest from reference TRBV18 and TRBJ1-4, the complete variable domain is NAGVMQNPRHLVRRRGQEARLRCSPMKGHSHVYWYRQLPEEGLKFMVYLQKENIIDESGMPKERFSAEFPKEGPSILRIQQVVRGDSAAYFCASSQLGQSTNEKLFFGSGTQLSVL.

This clone was observed a few times. The V gene is TRBV6-5, the J gene TRBJ1-3; no reliable D call. The V gene's germline CDR1 is MNHEY and CDR2 SVGAGI. The CDR3 loop spans 14 amino acids. Trimming cost V 7 bases and J 4 bases, with 14 bases left between them. The CDR3 DNA is TGTGCCAGCATCTCCGGACGGAGGGGAAACACCATATATTTT. Its translation is CASISGRRGNTIYF.

For the CDR3, the DNA is TGTGCCAGCAGCCGGGACAGGGGAGGGAGCGGGGAGCTGTTTTTT. Its protein is CASSRDRGGSGELFF. The chain employs TRBV7-3 and TRBJ2-2, with TRBD1 identical over 10 bases. Germline V lookup: CDR1 SGHTA, CDR2 FQGTGA. The V and J ends lost 5 bases and 7 bases, in that order; junction bases with no gene match: 7. The length of the CDR3 is 15 residues.